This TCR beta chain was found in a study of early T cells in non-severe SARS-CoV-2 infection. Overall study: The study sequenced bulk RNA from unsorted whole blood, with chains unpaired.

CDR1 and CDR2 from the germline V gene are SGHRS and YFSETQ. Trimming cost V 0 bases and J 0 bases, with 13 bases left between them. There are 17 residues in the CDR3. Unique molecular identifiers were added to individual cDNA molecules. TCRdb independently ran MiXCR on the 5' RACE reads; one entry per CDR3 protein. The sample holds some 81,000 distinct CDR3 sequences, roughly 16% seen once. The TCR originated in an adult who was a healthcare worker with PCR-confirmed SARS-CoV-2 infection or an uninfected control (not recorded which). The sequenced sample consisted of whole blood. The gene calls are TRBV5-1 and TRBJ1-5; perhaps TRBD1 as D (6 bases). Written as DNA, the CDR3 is TGCGCCAGCAGCTTGGGTACAGGGCCTTATAGCAATCAGCCCCAGCATTTT. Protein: CASSLGTGPYSNQPQHF.